The 29 T cell receptor beta chains below come from one sample, sequenced in a study of blood T cell repertoires in COVID-19. Assay: immunoSEQ multiplex PCR; the TCRdb copy retains only in-frame clones and omits some. The sample consists of about 260,000 clones, roughly 85% of them appearing once. Sequenced: peripheral blood. The origin of the receptors is a human donor in a cohort sampled during active COVID-19.

CDR3 in amino acids: CASSQGHSYEQYF. The CDR3 region has the DNA TGCGCCAGCAGCCAAGGACACAGCTACGAGCAGTACTTC. The chain is built from TRBV5-1 and TRBJ2-7, with D possibly matching TRBD1 (5 bases). Germline-derived CDR1 and CDR2 are SGHRS and YFSETQ. Between the trimmed V and J ends, which lost 4 bases and 3 bases, there was a span of 11 bases. This CDR3 has 13 amino acids.

This chain uses TRBV10-3 with TRBJ1-5; D unresolved. Trimming cost V 2 bases and J 3 bases, with 8 bases left between them. Germline V gives CDR1 ENHRY, CDR2 SYGVKD. CDR3 length: 14 residues. The CDR3 DNA reads TGTGCCATCAGTGAGGGGCAGGTCAATCAGCCCCAGCATTTT. This encodes CAISEGQVNQPQHF.

The chain carries TRBV6-2 or TRBV6-3 and TRBJ1-2; TRBD1 might be the D (5 bases). Germline loops: CDR1 MNHEY, CDR2 SVGEGT. The length of the CDR3 is 15 residues. Trimming removed 0 bases at V and 8 bases at J, with 16 bases between. Here the CDR3 reads CASSYSDTALFGYTF. CDR3 nucleotide sequence: TGTGCCAGCAGTTACTCGGACACGGCCTTGTTCGGCTACACCTTC.

The chain couples TRBV7-9 to TRBJ1-2; D unresolved. Germline lookup yields CDR1 SEHNR and CDR2 FQNEAQ (reference sequence). The germline V and J ends were trimmed by 1 base and 0 bases, with 6 bases remaining between them. This CDR3 is 14 amino acids long. The CDR3 here is CASSLVSANYGYTF. CDR3 sequence (DNA): TGTGCCAGCAGCTTAGTCTCGGCTAACTATGGCTACACCTTC.

V usage is TRBV24-1 and J usage is TRBJ2-1, with no clear D. The length of the CDR3 is 13 residues. The germline V and J ends were trimmed by 6 bases and 8 bases, with 13 bases remaining between them. Germline CDR1 reads KGHDR; CDR2 reads SFDVKD. The CDR3 nucleotides read TGTGCCACCAGTTTAGCTGGCGTGTATGAGCAGTTCTTC. Amino acids: CATSLAGVYEQFF.

The sample holds a few counts of this clone. The V gene is TRBV2, the J gene TRBJ2-7; D is unclear. V lost 3 bases and J lost 4, with 13 bases in between. Germline-derived CDR1 and CDR2 are SNHLY and FYNNEI. The CDR3 has 14 residues. The CDR3 nucleotides read TGTGCCAGCAGTGATCCTCGAGCCCCATACGAGCAGTACTTC. It translates to CASSDPRAPYEQYF.

The rearrangement links TRBV2 to TRBJ1-1, with D perhaps TRBD1 (5 bases). V was trimmed by 2 bases and J by 5 bases, leaving 15 bases between them. The CDR3 is made up of 15 amino acids. Germline CDR1 is SNHLY and CDR2 is FYNNEI. DNA of the CDR3: TGTGCCAGCAGTGAACTGGGCAGGGATCAGACTGAAGCTTTCTTT. It yields the protein CASSELGRDQTEAFF.

V is TRBV10-3 and J is TRBJ1-5, with D possibly matching TRBD1 (6 bases). The germline CDR1 and CDR2 sequences are ENHRY and SYGVKD. V was pared by 4 bases and J by 3 bases, with 13 bases between. The CDR3 covers 15 residues. CDR3 residues: CAISGGTGNNQPQHF. CDR3 coding DNA: TGTGCCATCAGTGGGGGAACAGGGAACAATCAGCCCCAGCATTTT.

The chain has TRBV27 and TRBJ1-1; D not certain. V lost 3 bases to trimming and J lost 1 base, with 12 bases between them. Germline CDR1 is MNHEY and CDR2 is SMNVEV (reference sequence). The CDR3 sequence is 15 residues long. The CDR3 reads CASSLSNIGNTEAFF. CDR3 sequence (DNA): TGTGCCAGCAGTTTGAGTAATATTGGGAACACTGAAGCTTTCTTT.

The chain has TRBV19 and TRBJ2-7, with D unclear. Per germline, CDR1 LNHDA and CDR2 SQIVND (reference sequence). The CDR3 covers 14 residues. Trimming removed 3 bases from V and 0 bases from J, with 9 bases in between. The CDR3 coding sequence is TGTGCCAGTAGTATTTTCGGTAGCTCCTACGAGCAGTACTTC. The encoded protein is CASSIFGSSYEQYF.

This chain connects TRBV2 to TRBJ1-2; D gene uncertain. CDR1 SNHLY and CDR2 FYNNEI come from the germline V gene. CDR3 length: 15 residues. V shed 0 bases and J shed 8 bases, with 16 bases lying between them. CDR3 sequence reads: CASSEASGPSGGYTF. CDR3 bases: TGTGCCAGCAGTGAAGCGTCGGGTCCCTCCGGCGGCTACACCTTC.

The V gene is TRBV3-1 (or the pseudogene TRBV3-2), the J gene TRBJ2-1; 8 nucleotides align to TRBD2. Germline lookup yields CDR1 LGHDT and CDR2 YNNKEL (reference sequence). The CDR3 consists of 13 residues. After removal of 4 bases from V and 7 bases from J, the junction contained 3 bases not matched to a gene. The CDR3 sequence: CASSLGRENEQFF. CDR3 nucleotide sequence: TGTGCCAGCAGCCTCGGGAGGGAGAATGAGCAGTTCTTC.

This chain joins TRBV29-1 and TRBJ2-7; D ambiguous. The CDR3 is 11 amino acids. The V gene lost 7 bases and the J gene lost 1 base, with 8 bases spanning the gap. CDR1 is SQVTM, CDR2 ANQGSEA, per germline. The CDR3 DNA reads TGCAGCGGGCAGTCATCCTACGAGCAGTACTTC. It is translated as CSGQSSYEQYF.

The rearrangement links TRBV19 to TRBJ2-5; 8 bases align to TRBD1. The CDR3 runs 14 residues. Trimming removed 3 bases from V and 6 bases from J; junction bases left unmatched: 6. In germline, CDR1 is LNHDA, CDR2 SQIVND (reference sequence). CDR3: CASSIDRGLKTQYF. CDR3 DNA sequence: TGTGCCAGTAGTATCGACAGGGGATTGAAGACCCAGTACTTC.

The V call is TRBV4-1, the J call TRBJ1-1; D remains unclear. From germline, CDR1 is MGHRA and CDR2 YSYEKL. CDR3 length: 14 amino acids. V was clipped by 0 bases and J by 7 bases, with 12 bases between them. For the CDR3, the DNA is TGCGCCAGCAGCCAAGAAGGGCGGGCACTTGAAGCTTTCTTT. It encodes CASSQEGRALEAFF.

J is TRBJ1-6 and V is TRBV19; 7 nucleotides align to TRBD1. CDR3 size: 14 residues. The junction had 7 bases not matched to a gene; V was cut back by 8 bases and J by 6 bases. Germline assignment: CDR1 LNHDA and CDR2 SQIVND (reference sequence). CDR3 region: CASGPTGLNSPLHF. The DNA of the CDR3 is TGTGCCAGTGGACCGACAGGGCTTAATTCACCCCTCCACTTT.

The chain uses TRBV3-1 (or the pseudogene TRBV3-2) and TRBJ2-3; a weak D match, TRBD2 (6 bases). V was cut by 6 bases and J by 2 bases, with 15 bases left in between. Germline loops: CDR1 LGHDT, CDR2 YNNKEL (reference sequence). The CDR3 contains 15 residues. As DNA, the CDR3 is TGTGCCAGCAGGCAAACGGGACTCCTCACAGATACGCAGTATTTT. It translates to CASRQTGLLTDTQYF.

The V gene is TRBV6-5, the J gene TRBJ1-1; D perhaps matches TRBD1 (6 bases). The CDR3 is made up of 12 amino acids. V was pared by 6 bases and J by 1 base, with 6 bases between. Germline loops: CDR1 MNHEY, CDR2 SVGAGI. CDR3 protein: CASRTGNTEAFF. CDR3 nucleotides: TGTGCCAGCAGGACAGGGAACACTGAAGCTTTCTTT.

This clone has a single count. J is TRBJ2-3 and V is TRBV28, with TRBD1 matching over 7 bases. J gave up 2 bases and V 8 bases, and 1 base lay outside the gene matches. The germline CDR1 and CDR2 sequences are MDHEN and SYDVKM. The CDR3 runs 12 residues. In DNA, the CDR3 is TGTGCCAGCGAGGGGGCCACAGATACGCAGTATTTT. Its translation: CASEGATDTQYF.

The chain carries TRBV15 and TRBJ1-3; D gene unclear. Germline V gives CDR1 LNHNV, CDR2 YYDKDF (reference sequence). The CDR3 length is 15 residues. Trimming removed 1 base from V and 0 bases from J, with 7 bases in between. This CDR3 reads CATSRAPFSGNTIYF. The CDR3 DNA reads TGTGCCACCAGCAGAGCTCCGTTCTCTGGAAACACCATATATTTT.

This clone was found a few times. This chain uses TRBV7-9 with TRBJ1-2; 10 positions agree with TRBD1. The CDR3 is 13 residues long. In germline, CDR1 is SEHNR, CDR2 FQNEAQ (reference sequence). Trimming at V came to 4 bases and at J to 9 bases, leaving 5 bases not matched to a gene. CDR3 residues: CASSSDRGLSYTF. The CDR3 region has the DNA TGTGCCAGCAGCTCAGACAGGGGGCTGAGCTACACCTTC. The whole variable domain, filled in from reference TRBV7-9 and TRBJ1-2, reads DTGVSQNPRHKITKRGQNVTFRCDPISEHNRLYWYRQTLGQGPEFLTYFQNEAQLEKSRLLSDRFSAERPKGSFSTLEIQRTEQGDSAMYLCASSSDRGLSYTFGSGTRLTVV.

The chain is built from TRBV15 and TRBJ1-2; TRBD1 matches 9 bases. The CDR3 has 15 amino acids. With 3 bases clipped from V and 4 bases from J, the junction kept 6 bases outside the gene matches. The germline V gene encodes CDR1 LNHNV and CDR2 YYDKDF (reference sequence). The CDR3 region is CATSRGQGQLYGYTF. In nucleotides, the CDR3 is TGTGCCACCAGCAGGGGACAGGGCCAGCTCTATGGCTACACCTTC. Drawing the rest from reference TRBV15 and TRBJ1-2, the complete variable domain is DAMVIQNPRYQVTQFGKPVTLSCSQTLNHNVMYWYQQKSSQAPKLLFHYYDKDFNNEADTPDNFQSRRPNTSFCFLDIRSPGLGDTAMYLCATSRGQGQLYGYTFGSGTRLTVV.

V is TRBV25-1 and J is TRBJ2-1; no clear D. Germline V lookup: CDR1 MGHDK, CDR2 SYGVNS. Trimming removed 4 bases from V and 6 bases from J, with 10 bases in between. There are 13 residues in the CDR3. The CDR3 DNA follows: TGTGCCAGCAGTGTAAGCCCTATCAATGAGCAGTTCTTC. This codes for CASSVSPINEQFF.

This rearrangement joins TRBV25-1 to TRBJ2-2, with TRBD1 matching 8 bases. CDR3 size: 15 residues. Germline V gene lookup returns CDR1 MGHDK and CDR2 SYGVNS. Losses at the gene ends were 5 bases for V and 3 bases for J; bases not matched to a gene: 5. DNA for the CDR3: TGTGCCAGCAGTACCGACAGGGGATACACCGGGGAGCTGTTTTTT. Translated: CASSTDRGYTGELFF.

The genes are TRBV28 and TRBJ2-7, with D possibly matching TRBD1 (6 bases). The V end was cut by 10 bases, the J end by 3 bases, with 13 bases between. The CDR3 consists of 12 residues. Per germline, CDR1 MDHEN and CDR2 SYDVKM. CDR3 protein: CATRDTSYEQYF. The CDR3 DNA reads TGTGCCACCCGGGACACGAGCTACGAGCAGTACTTC.

The chain carries TRBV6-6 and TRBJ1-5, with 10 bases matching TRBD1. The germline V gene has CDR1 MNHNY and CDR2 SVGAGI (reference sequence). V shed 3 bases, J shed 5 bases, and the junction held 4 bases outside the gene matches. The CDR3 sequence is 15 residues long. CDR3 loop: CASSYVGTGDQPQHF. In DNA, the CDR3 is TGTGCCAGCAGTTATGTCGGGACAGGGGATCAGCCCCAGCATTTT.

J is TRBJ2-5 and V is TRBV5-8, with TRBD2 identical over 7 bases. The germline V gene has CDR1 SGHTS and CDR2 YDEGEE. Unmatched junction bases numbered 17, after V lost 2 bases and J lost 7 bases. The CDR3 totals 17 residues. The CDR3 DNA sequence: TGTGCCAGCAGCTTCGAACGGCCCTCAAGCGGGGTGGGGACCCAGTACTTC. It translates to CASSFERPSSGVGTQYF.

The chain has TRBV15 and TRBJ2-1; 9 bases line up with TRBD2. CDR3 size: 17 residues. Germline V gives CDR1 LNHNV, CDR2 YYDKDF (reference sequence). V was clipped by 1 base and J by 6 bases; unmatched bases: 10. The chain's CDR3 is CATSRGAGGPVGNEQFF. The CDR3 nucleotides read TGTGCCACCAGCAGAGGGGCGGGAGGGCCGGTCGGCAATGAGCAGTTCTTC.

The chain couples TRBV5-1 to TRBJ2-1, with 7 positions matching TRBD1. Germline V gene sequence: CDR1 SGHRS, CDR2 YFSETQ. Trimming at V came to 7 bases and at J to 8 bases, leaving 21 bases not matched to a gene. The CDR3 has 17 residues. The CDR3 sequence is CASSRSALGGVGDEQFF. CDR3 sequence (DNA): TGCGCCAGCTCCCGAAGTGCGTTAGGGGGCGTCGGGGATGAGCAGTTCTTC.